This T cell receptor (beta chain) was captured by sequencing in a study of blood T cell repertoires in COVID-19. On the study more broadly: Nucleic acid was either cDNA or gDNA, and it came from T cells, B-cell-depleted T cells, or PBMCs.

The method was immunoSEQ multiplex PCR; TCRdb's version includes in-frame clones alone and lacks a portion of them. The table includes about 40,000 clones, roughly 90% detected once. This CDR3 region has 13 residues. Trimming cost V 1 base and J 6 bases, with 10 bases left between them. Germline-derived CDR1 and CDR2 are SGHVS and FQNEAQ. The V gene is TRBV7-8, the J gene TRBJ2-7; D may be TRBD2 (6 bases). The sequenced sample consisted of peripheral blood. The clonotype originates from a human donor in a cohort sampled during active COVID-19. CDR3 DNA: TGTGCCAGCAGCTTAGAACTAGCTTCCGAGCAGTACTTC. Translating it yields CASSLELASEQYF.